Presented here are 6 T cell receptor beta chains from one specimen sequenced in a study of blood T cell repertoires in COVID-19. Here immunoSEQ multiplex PCR was the method, and the copy in TCRdb shows in-frame clones only, minus some. Of hundreds of thousands of clones in the sample, 80% to 90% were seen once. Sequencing was carried out using PBMCs or T cells enriched from blood (not recorded which). Receptors originate from a woman between 40 and 55 years old who had been exposed to COVID-19.

The V call is TRBV10-3, the J call TRBJ2-2; 12 bases line up with TRBD2. J was trimmed by 6 bases and V by 5 bases; bases with no gene match: 4. The CDR3 is made up of 15 amino acids. Germline CDR1 ENHRY, CDR2 SYGVKD. The CDR3 is CAISRTSGDAGELFF. Written as DNA, the CDR3 is TGTGCCATCAGTCGGACTAGCGGGGATGCCGGGGAGCTGTTTTTT.

The gene calls are TRBV7-8 and TRBJ1-6, with 8 bases matching TRBD1. CDR1 SGHVS and CDR2 FQNEAQ come from the germline V gene. V shed 6 bases, J shed 5 bases, and the junction held 15 bases outside the gene matches. The CDR3 spans 18 residues. In nucleotides, the CDR3 is TGTGCCAGCAGTTCAGAATTAGACAGGGGTCGGAATAATTCACCCCTCCACTTT. Amino acid sequence: CASSSELDRGRNNSPLHF. The full variable domain, completed using reference TRBV7-8 and TRBJ1-6, is GAGVSQSPRYKVAKRGQDVALRCDPISGHVSLFWYQQALGQGPEFLTYFQNEAQLDKSGLPSDRFFAERPEGSVSTLKIQRTQQEDSAVYLCASSSELDRGRNNSPLHFGNGTRLTVT.

Comments on this clone: Mismatch with germline at one junction end may stem from a read error. V usage is TRBV10-1 and J usage is TRBJ2-7, with D possibly matching TRBD1 (5 bases). The CDR3 extends over 14 amino acids. Looked up from germline, CDR1 is WNHNN and CDR2 is SYGVQD (reference sequence). The CDR3 nucleotides read TGCGCCAGCAGCCACCTACAGGTCTGGTACGGGCAGTACTTC. Its translation is CASSHLQVWYGQYF.

Written as DNA, the CDR3 is TGTGCCAGCTCACCCACAGGGGGCCGGGGGCAGCCCCAGCATTTT. Its protein product is CASSPTGGRGQPQHF. The chain carries TRBV18 and TRBJ1-5, with 9 bases matching TRBD1. In germline, CDR1 is KGHSH, CDR2 LQKENI. The V and J ends lost 3 bases and 7 bases, in that order; junction bases with no gene match: 7. The CDR3 consists of 15 residues.

The chain has TRBV21-1 and TRBJ1-4. TRBV21-1 is deemed a pseudogene. CDR3 length equals 17 residues. This CDR3 reads CASSKLFERGGNEKLFF. CDR3 sequence (DNA): TGTGCCAGCAGCAAGCTGTTCGAAAGGGGGGGGAATGAAAAACTGTTTTTT.

The chain couples TRBV3-1 (or the pseudogene TRBV3-2) to TRBJ1-1; 7 positions agree with TRBD1. V lost 2 bases to trimming and J lost 4 bases; unmatched junction nucleotides: 7. The CDR3 is made up of 15 amino acids. Germline V gene data show CDR1 as LGHDT and CDR2 as YNNKEL (reference sequence). Here the CDR3 reads CASSQLTGRRTEAFF. The CDR3 DNA is TGTGCCAGCAGCCAATTGACAGGGAGGCGCACTGAAGCTTTCTTT.